This is a list of T cell receptor beta chains from one sample in a study of T cells after yellow fever vaccination. From the 5' RACE reads, TCRdb called clonotypes with MiXCR, one entry per CDR3 protein. The sample consists of approximately 600,000 distinct CDR3 sequences, 9% to 15% of them appearing once. Material: PBMCs, obtained on the day of the yellow fever booster vaccination. The receptors stem from a young man who received the YFV17D yellow fever vaccine. Each CDR3 is given with its conserved first and last residue. The D gene is left open where the match is weak. A clone size is listed for some rows: how often the clone was seen (once, few, many), or a class if it is expanded.

clone_size,v_call,cdr3_length,j_call,d_call,cdr3_aa,cdr3_nt
.,TRBV18,14,TRBJ2-2,.,CASSLDPLTGELFF,TGTGCCAGCTCCCTTGACCCCCTCACCGGGGAGCTGTTTTTT
many,TRBV5-1,13,TRBJ1-2,TRBD1,CASSNGQGEGYTF,TGCGCCAGCAGCAACGGACAGGGTGAGGGCTACACCTTC
.,TRBV6-1,14,TRBJ1-2,TRBD1,CASSQTGSYYGYTF,TGTGCCAGCAGTCAGACAGGGTCGTACTATGGCTACACCTTC
once,TRBV4-3,15,TRBJ2-7,TRBD2,CASSHSTSGFDEQYF,TGCGCCAGCAGCCATTCGACTAGCGGGTTCGACGAGCAGTACTTC
few,TRBV20-1,13,TRBJ2-7,.,CSAPPQGAYEQYF,TGCAGTGCTCCCCCCCAGGGAGCCTACGAGCAGTACTTC
few,TRBV20-1,16,TRBJ2-1,.,CSAREDFSGTYNEQFF,TGCAGTGCCCGAGAGGATTTCAGCGGAACCTACAATGAGCAGTTCTTC
few,TRBV18,13,TRBJ2-4,TRBD1,CASSPEGANIQYF,TGTGCCAGCTCACCAGAGGGGGCGAACATTCAGTACTTC
.,TRBV5-6,14,TRBJ2-7,TRBD2,CASSPGTTKGEQYF,TGTGCCAGCAGCCCCGGGACTACCAAAGGGGAGCAGTACTTC
many,TRBV5-1,15,TRBJ2-1,.,CASSFGGDPYNEQFF,TGCGCCAGCAGCTTCGGCGGAGACCCCTACAATGAGCAGTTCTTC
.,TRBV7-6,13,TRBJ1-2,TRBD1,CASSLTGVDGYTF,TGTGCCAGCAGTTTAACAGGGGTCGATGGCTACACCTTC
.,TRBV24-1,13,TRBJ2-2,TRBD2,CATSNGGAGELFF,TGTGCCACCAGTAACGGGGGGGCCGGGGAGCTGTTTTTT
.,TRBV5-1,13,TRBJ2-5,TRBD1,CASSVGQGETQYF,TGCGCCAGCAGCGTGGGACAGGGGGAGACCCAGTACTTC
few,TRBV23-1,22,TRBJ2-3,TRBD2,CASSQGLEARWAGVEFTDTQYF,TGCGCCAGCAGTCAGGGACTAGAAGCCCGATGGGCCGGGGTCGAGTTCACAGATACGCAGTATTTT
few,TRBV25-1,10,TRBJ2-3,.,CASADFMQYF,TGTGCCAGCGCGGACTTTATGCAGTATTTT
.,TRBV18,15,TRBJ2-7,TRBD1,CASSPPGTVGWEQYF,TGTGCCAGCTCACCACCCGGGACAGTGGGCTGGGAGCAGTACTTC
few,TRBV4-1,14,TRBJ2-5,.,CASSQRDDGETQYF,TGCGCCAGCAGCCAACGGGATGACGGAGAGACCCAGTACTTC
few,TRBV5-1,17,TRBJ2-3,TRBD2,CASSTGTSGTPTDTQYF,TGCGCCAGCAGCACCGGGACTAGCGGGACACCCACAGATACGCAGTATTTT
few,TRBV7-6,15,TRBJ2-7,.,CASSLVSGKDYEQYF,TGTGCCAGCAGCTTAGTTTCTGGAAAGGACTACGAGCAGTACTTC
few,TRBV15,13,TRBJ1-2,.,CATSPGGNYGYTF,TGTGCCACCAGCCCGGGTGGAAACTATGGCTACACCTTC
few,TRBV5-1,17,TRBJ2-1,TRBD2,CASSLGTRLARHNEQFF,TGCGCCAGCAGCTTGGGCACGAGACTAGCACGACACAATGAGCAGTTCTTC
few,TRBV11-2,16,TRBJ2-7,TRBD2,CASSPELAGAAYEQYF,TGTGCCAGCAGCCCCGAACTAGCGGGAGCCGCCTACGAGCAGTACTTC
few,TRBV5-5,13,TRBJ2-7,.,CASGQAGPYEQYF,TGTGCCAGCGGGCAGGCAGGTCCGTACGAGCAGTACTTC
.,TRBV20-1,12,TRBJ1-5,.,CSGGQGRLIQHF,TGCAGTGGGGGGCAGGGGAGGTTAATTCAGCATTTT
.,TRBV28,12,TRBJ2-7,.,CASSHRRHEQYF,TGTGCCAGCAGTCACCGTCGCCACGAGCAGTACTTC
many,TRBV7-3,15,TRBJ2-7,.,CASSRDSLGRYEQYF,TGTGCCAGCAGCAGAGACAGCTTAGGGCGCTACGAGCAGTACTTC
few,TRBV27,16,TRBJ2-7,TRBD2,CASSPAAGTSIYEQYF,TGTGCCAGCAGTCCGGCGGCTGGGACTAGTATTTACGAGCAGTACTTC
.,TRBV20-1,15,TRBJ2-3,TRBD2,CSAKFGRASPDTQYF,TGCAGTGCTAAGTTCGGGAGGGCCAGCCCAGATACGCAGTATTTT
.,TRBV25-1,13,TRBJ2-3,.,CASSRAATDTQYF,TGTGCCAGCAGTCGGGCCGCAACAGATACGCAGTATTTT
many,TRBV5-1,16,TRBJ2-1,.,CASSLAEAFGVVSQFF,TGCGCCAGCAGCTTGGCCGAGGCTTTCGGAGTAGTCTCGCAGTTCTTC
many,TRBV12-3/TRBV12-4,13,TRBJ2-5,TRBD1,CASSPDRGETQYF,TGTGCCAGCAGTCCGGACAGGGGAGAGACCCAGTACTTC
.,TRBV20-1,15,TRBJ2-5,TRBD2,CCARVAGGDQETQYF,TGCTGTGCTAGAGTAGCGGGAGGGGATCAAGAGACCCAGTACTTC
few,TRBV7-2,16,TRBJ1-6,.,CASSLNPSSYNSPLHF,TGTGCCAGCAGCTTAAATCCGAGCTCCTATAATTCACCCCTCCACTTT
.,TRBV7-2,15,TRBJ1-4,TRBD1,CASSLAGQGVEKLFF,TGTGCCAGCAGCTTAGCGGGACAGGGCGTTGAAAAACTGTTTTTT
few,TRBV2,15,TRBJ2-1,TRBD2,CASSYLAGGYNEQFF,TGTGCCAGCAGTTACCTAGCGGGAGGATACAATGAGCAGTTCTTC
few,TRBV29-1,11,TRBJ2-7,.,CSWQGPYEQYF,TGCAGCTGGCAGGGCCCCTACGAGCAGTACTTC
many,TRBV12-3/TRBV12-4,14,TRBJ1-1,TRBD1,CASSLGTGQTEAFF,TGTGCCAGCAGTTTAGGGACAGGACAAACTGAAGCTTTCTTT
.,TRBV6-1,15,TRBJ2-3,TRBD2,CASSRGGAGADTQYF,TGTGCCAGCAGCCGAGGTGGAGCGGGAGCTGATACGCAGTATTTT
.,TRBV7-2,16,TRBJ1-4,.,CASSLRPQATNEKLFF,TGTGCCAGCAGCCTACGACCACAGGCAACTAATGAAAAACTGTTTTTT
few,TRBV12-3/TRBV12-4,16,TRBJ2-1,.,CASSLSDATFYNEQFF,TGTGCCAGCAGTTTATCGGACGCGACGTTCTACAATGAGCAGTTCTTC
.,TRBV5-1,14,TRBJ1-4,.,CASSVLGTHEKLFF,TGCGCCAGCAGCGTCCTCGGGACCCATGAAAAACTGTTTTTT
.,TRBV20-1,16,TRBJ2-2,TRBD2,CSARALSGRVTGELFF,TGCAGTGCTAGAGCTCTTAGCGGGAGGGTAACCGGGGAGCTGTTTTTT
.,TRBV6-2/TRBV6-3,13,TRBJ2-2,.,CASSWVEAGELFF,TGTGCCAGCAGTTGGGTAGAGGCCGGGGAGCTGTTTTTT
.,TRBV29-1,14,TRBJ2-3,TRBD2,CSVSGGRSTDTQYF,TGCAGCGTCAGCGGGGGAAGAAGCACAGATACGCAGTATTTT
.,TRBV12-3/TRBV12-4,16,TRBJ2-1,TRBD1,CASRASGTGSYNEQFF,TGTGCCAGCAGAGCCTCCGGGACAGGCTCCTACAATGAGCAGTTCTTC
few,TRBV18,14,TRBJ1-1,.,CASSPGGVGTEAFF,TGTGCCAGCTCCCCGGGAGGAGTGGGCACTGAAGCTTTCTTT
many,TRBV3-1,12,TRBJ1-1,TRBD1,CASSQAGTEAFF,TGTGCCAGCAGCCAAGCAGGGACAGAGGCTTTCTTT
.,TRBV12-3/TRBV12-4,14,TRBJ2-3,.,CASSKGKSTDTQYF,TGTGCCAGCAGTAAGGGCAAAAGCACAGATACGCAGTATTTT
many,TRBV4-2,18,TRBJ2-3,TRBD2,CASSQAGVGAGSTDTQYF,TGTGCCAGCAGCCAAGCTGGGGTTGGAGCGGGAAGCACAGATACGCAGTATTTT
.,TRBV27,13,TRBJ1-2,.,CASSFGGSLGYTF,TGTGCCAGCAGTTTCGGAGGGAGTCTTGGCTACACCTTC
.,TRBV19,15,TRBJ2-3,.,CASSIQGSGADTQYF,TGTGCCAGTAGTATACAGGGCTCGGGAGCAGATACGCAGTATTTT
few,TRBV27,15,TRBJ2-7,TRBD2,CASSLGGGVGYEQYF,TGTGCCAGCAGTTTAGGCGGGGGAGTTGGGTACGAGCAGTACTTC
.,TRBV5-1,17,TRBJ2-1,TRBD2,CASSLPNLAGGPNEQFF,TGCGCCAGCAGCTTGCCCAATCTAGCGGGAGGGCCTAATGAGCAGTTCTTC
many,TRBV27,19,TRBJ2-2,.,CASSLFSGGGGRNTGELFF,TGTGCCAGCAGTCTGTTCTCCGGAGGAGGCGGGCGGAACACCGGGGAGCTGTTTTTT
many,TRBV28,15,TRBJ1-5,.,CASSFTGYGNQPQHF,TGTGCCAGCAGTTTTACGGGATATGGCAATCAGCCCCAGCATTTT
.,TRBV18,12,TRBJ2-7,TRBD2,CASSPLAGEQYF,TGTGCCAGCTCACCGTTAGCGGGCGAGCAGTACTTC
few,TRBV6-6,13,TRBJ2-2,.,CAIRSRTHGELFF,TGTGCCATCCGCTCGAGGACTCACGGGGAGCTGTTTTTT
few,TRBV29-1,11,TRBJ2-7,.,CSVAQGYEQYF,TGCAGCGTTGCACAGGGCTACGAGCAGTACTTC